The following is a T cell receptor beta chain sequence with its context. From germline, CDR1 is SGHRS and CDR2 YFSETQ. V was pared by 1 base and J by 1 base, with 8 bases between. The CDR3 covers 14 residues. This entry is derived from a study of T-cell reconstitution after alpha-beta-depleted transplantation in children. Unique molecular identifiers were used to barcode this TCRbeta library. MiXCR, run by TCRdb on the PCR reads, gives a single entry per CDR3 protein. The table includes more than 550,000 distinct CDR3 sequences, over 9.5% detected once. The chain couples TRBV5-1 to TRBJ2-5; no clear D. This TCR was recovered from a human donor who donated a stem cell graft to a child with acute myeloid leukemia. Specimen: PBMCs from the stem cell graft donor, collected from the stem cell graft. The CDR3 sequence is CASSLQTVQETQYF. The CDR3, as DNA: TGCGCCAGCAGCTTGCAAACAGTCCAAGAGACCCAGTACTTC.